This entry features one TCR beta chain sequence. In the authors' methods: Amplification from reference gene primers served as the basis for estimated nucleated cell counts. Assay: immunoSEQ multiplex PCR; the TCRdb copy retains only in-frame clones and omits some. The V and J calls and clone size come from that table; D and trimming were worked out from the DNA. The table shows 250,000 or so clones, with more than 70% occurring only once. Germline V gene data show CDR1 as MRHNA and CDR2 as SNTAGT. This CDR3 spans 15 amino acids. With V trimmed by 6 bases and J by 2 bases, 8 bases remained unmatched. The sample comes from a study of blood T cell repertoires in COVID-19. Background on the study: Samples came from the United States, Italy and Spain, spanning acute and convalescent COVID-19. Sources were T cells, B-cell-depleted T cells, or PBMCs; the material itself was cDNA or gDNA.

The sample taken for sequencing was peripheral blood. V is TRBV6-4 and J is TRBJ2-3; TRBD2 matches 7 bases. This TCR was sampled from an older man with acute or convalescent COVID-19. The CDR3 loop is CASSSSGVYTDTQYF. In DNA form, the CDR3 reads TGTGCCAGCAGCTCCAGCGGGGTGTACACAGATACGCAGTATTTT.